This TCR beta chain was captured in a study of blood T cell repertoires in COVID-19. The CDR3 runs to 13 residues. Germline CDR1 reads SGHAT; CDR2 reads FQNNGV. Trimming stripped 5 bases from V and 5 bases from J, with 12 bases between. The assay was immunoSEQ multiplex PCR, and TCRdb's table has in-frame clones only and misses some. The sample includes some 120,000 clones, around 80% of them seen just once. Sequencing was done on a sample of peripheral blood. This sequence was found in a woman in her sixties with acute or convalescent COVID-19. The chain has TRBV11-2 and TRBJ1-2; D call uncertain. The CDR3 DNA follows: TGTGCCAGCAGCGACACAAACCAATATGGCTACACCTTC. Protein sequence: CASSDTNQYGYTF.